Detailed here is one T cell receptor (beta chain). This clone's antigen is unknown. Per-base qualities were not stored, and no clone one base away is much larger. TCR CDR3 regions were amplified from genomic DNA by multiplex PCR using the deep immunoSEQ assay. Genomic DNA extracted from each cell subset was distributed evenly over all wells of several immunoSEQ 96-well plates, and each plate served as one replicate. For sorted subsets, around 200 ng genomic DNA, equal to some 30,000 T cell genomes, was loaded into each replicate PCR. The purified libraries were quantified using a Qubit 3.0 fluorometer, sized with a Bioanalyzer 2100, and then quantified again using the KAPA Library Quantification kit. Every immunoSEQ 96-well plate was sequenced on a dedicated single-read 150-cycle Illumina NextSeq 550 flow cell. The authors processed their data as follows. The immunoSEQ output contained only junctional sequences without quality scores, so filtering could not match that applied to full-length reads. Sequences were annotated with PyIR, a Python wrapper for IgBLAST v1.9, and V/J genes and CDR3 were assigned using IMGT germline references. Reads were removed for weak V/J assignments (E-value above 1e-6), missing CDR3, stop codons, out-of-frame junctions, or ambiguous translated residues. V3J clonotypes were defined by identical inferred V gene, J gene, and CDR3 amino acid sequence. Percentage overlap between repertoires was computed as shared unique clonotypes divided by the size of the smaller repertoire. Repertoire richness was assessed with RTK rarefaction, the Chao1 estimator, and Recon v2.1 estimates of unobserved clonotypes. Generation probabilities were computed with OLGA for all TCRbeta clonotypes obtained by the gDNA method from a few donors. As stored in TCRdb, this immuneACCESS dataset retains in-frame rearrangements with V and J assigned. A fraction of the clones does not appear; measured against another copy, unresolved V genes explain less than half of the discrepancy, and the remainder lacks a known reason. The V and J calls and clone size are taken from that table; D and trimming were inferred from the DNA. Within this sample are approximately 1.5 million clones, with approximately 98% of them counted one time only. Around 0.45% of the sample is in the top ten clones.

Inclusive of the bounding cysteine and phenylalanine, the CDR3 is 15 residues long. Kept here is only the CDR3 DNA, which spans 45 bases and is read in frame from base 1. For CDR1 and CDR2, the germline V gene lists MGHRA and YSYEKL. Deletion took 1 base off V and 0 bases off J, with a span of 7 bases between the germline ends. The data were obtained in a study of shared clonotypes between healthy human individuals (dated by TCRdb to 2018 to 2020). With regard to the full study: Three men and a couple of women, aged 18 to 49 years, made up the cohort. To increase sequencing depth and limit assay-specific biases, different laboratories used diverse techniques to prepare libraries and sequence TCR repertoires. To estimate repertoire size and how much clonotype sharing occurs between individuals, the study deeply sequenced the blood TCR repertoires of roughly 5 healthy adults. Between about 0.8 and 9 billion PBMCs per donor were obtained by leukapheresis. Per donor, three plates each were used for CD4 naive and CD4 memory, two for CD8 naive, and one for CD8 memory.

The investigation overall reported the following: Naive subsets generally had larger estimated clonotype richness than memory subsets. Because the study included only a small number of donors, the genetic and exposure-history diversity represented was limited. Approximately 4.8% of naive CD4, 3.5% of naive CD8, around 2.3% of memory CD4, and about 0.4% of memory CD8 clonotypes were shared across several donors. Compared with non-shared clonotypes, the clonotypes found in all four sorted-subset donors had higher generation probabilities. Incomplete sequencing was indicated by rarefaction of sorted-subset datasets, despite the large sequencing depth. Pairwise subsampling led to the expectation that sequencing depth would affect the degree of clonotype sharing among donors. Sampling was restricted to blood, and TCR repertoires in tissue are likely to differ from TCR repertoires in blood.

The donors were healthy, HIV-negative adults who had no recently reported acute infections or vaccinations. Only Caucasian adults living in Nashville, Tennessee, USA were represented among the donors. Magnetic negative selection was used to enrich CD4+ T cells, after which naive cells were positively selected on CD45RA and the negative fraction became the memory subset. After blood collection by leukapheresis, PBMCs were isolated using Ficoll-Histopaque density gradient centrifugation and then cryopreserved in the vapor phase of liquid nitrogen. Analytical flow cytometry was used to check the purity and quantity of every magnetically sorted T cell population. From each sorted fraction, genomic DNA was isolated and quantified by UV absorbance on a Nanodrop 2000c.

The chain links TRBV4-1 with TRBJ1-3; the D gene assignment is ambiguous. The specimen sequenced was naive CD4+ T cells sorted from blood. The cell subset or site label of this sample denotes: CD45RA+ positively selected. This sequence was found in a man aged 30 to 39 in good health. CDR3 region: CASSQVLISGNTIYF. The nucleotide sequence reads as follows: TGCGCCAGCAGCCAAGTTTTGATCTCTGGAAACACCATATATTTT.